The subject of this entry is one TCR beta chain. Its antigen is still unknown. Genomic DNA (from each subset) was split evenly across several immunoSEQ plates. Here immunoSEQ multiplex PCR was the method, and the copy in TCRdb shows in-frame clones only, minus some. Of about 1.5 million clones in the sample, about 98% were seen once. This CDR3 contains 14 residues. Germline assignment: CDR1 SGHRS and CDR2 YFSETQ. Trimming took 0 bases from V and 2 from J, leaving 7 bases between them. This sample is part of a study of shared clonotypes between healthy human individuals. On the study more broadly: Each donor had three CD4 naive, three CD4 memory, two CD8 naive and one CD8 memory plate.

Partitioning of CD4+ cells yielded a CD45RA+ naive subset and a CD45RA-negative memory subset. Study-wide results and caveats: Sharing across four donors was highest in naive CD4 (approximately 5%) and lowest in memory CD8 (about 0.4%).

The specimen sequenced was naive CD4+ T cells sorted from blood. Regarding subset: CD45RA+ positively selected. This clonotype was obtained from a man aged 30 to 39 in good health. The chain joins TRBV5-1 to TRBJ2-3; no definite D call. The CDR3 region is CASSLEDSTDTQYF. CDR3 coding DNA: TGCGCCAGCAGCTTGGAAGACTCCACAGATACGCAGTATTTT.